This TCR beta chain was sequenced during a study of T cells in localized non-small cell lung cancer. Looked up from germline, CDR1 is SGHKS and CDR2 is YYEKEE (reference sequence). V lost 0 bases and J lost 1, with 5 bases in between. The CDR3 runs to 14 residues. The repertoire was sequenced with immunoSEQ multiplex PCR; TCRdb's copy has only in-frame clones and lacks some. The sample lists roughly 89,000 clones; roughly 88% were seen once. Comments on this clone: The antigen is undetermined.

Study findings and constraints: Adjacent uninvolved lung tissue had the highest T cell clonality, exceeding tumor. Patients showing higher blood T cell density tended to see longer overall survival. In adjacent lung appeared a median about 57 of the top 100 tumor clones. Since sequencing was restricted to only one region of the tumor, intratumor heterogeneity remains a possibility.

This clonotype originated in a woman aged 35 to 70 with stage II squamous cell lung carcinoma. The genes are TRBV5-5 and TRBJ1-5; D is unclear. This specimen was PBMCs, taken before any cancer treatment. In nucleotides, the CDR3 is TGTGCCAGCAGCTTGGTTGGGAGCAATCAGCCCCAGCATTTT. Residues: CASSLVGSNQPQHF.